This T cell receptor beta chain emerged from a study of shared clonotypes between healthy human individuals. Per the study methods: Filtering of immunoSEQ junctional sequences could not match full-length read filtering. TCRdb's copy holds only in-frame clones and misses some; the assay was immunoSEQ multiplex PCR. From that table come the V and J calls and clone size; the DNA was used to work out D and trimming. This table holds about 2.1 million clones, just over 90% found once. About this clone itself: Its target is not known.

Naive CD8 cells lacked CD45RO, underwent positive selection for CCR7 and left out terminally differentiated effector memory CD45RA+ cells. Trimming took off 1 base at V and 1 base at J, with 4 bases between the two ends. CDR3 length equals 13 residues. Per germline, CDR1 SEHNR and CDR2 FQNEAQ (reference sequence). Whole-study results and caveats: Clonotypes shared by all four donors outscored non-shared clonotypes in generation probability.

The clonotype comes from a man aged 18 to 35 in good health. Some clones in this sample may be carry-over from other donors' samples. The V and J genes are TRBV7-9 and TRBJ2-5; D is ambiguous. Sequencing was carried out using naive CD8+ T cells from PBMCs. As DNA, the CDR3 is TGTGCCAGCAGCTTAGGGGCCCAAGAGACCCAGTACTTC. Translated: CASSLGAQETQYF.